A single sample gave rise to the 24 T cell receptor beta chains below, sequenced in a study of cytotoxic CD8 clonotypes in ibrutinib-treated CLL. Sequenced by immunoSEQ multiplex PCR; TCRdb stores in-frame clones only, minus some. The sample gives 200,000 to 250,000 clones, around 70% of which show up once; over 5.5% is in the top ten. Sequencing was performed on PBMCs, taken after 12 months of ibrutinib treatment. The source is a human donor with chronic lymphocytic leukemia.

The chain couples TRBV19 to TRBJ2-3; a possible D gene is TRBD1 (5 bases). Germline V lookup: CDR1 LNHDA, CDR2 SQIVND (reference sequence). The CDR3 is made up of 13 amino acids. Trimming pared 6 bases from V and 2 bases from J, leaving 9 bases between. This chain's CDR3 is CASSLTATDTQYF. The DNA for the CDR3 is TGTGCCAGTAGCCTGACAGCCACAGATACGCAGTATTTT.

The chain couples TRBV5-1 to TRBJ2-2; D may be TRBD1 (6 bases). Germline loops: CDR1 SGHRS, CDR2 YFSETQ. V lost 3 bases, J lost 0 bases, and 9 bases lay in between. The CDR3 loop spans 15 amino acids. The CDR3 sequence is CASSSWTANTGELFF. The CDR3 nucleotides are TGCGCCAGCAGCTCCTGGACAGCGAACACCGGGGAGCTGTTTTTT.

The chain links TRBV2 to TRBJ1-6, with D unclear. V was cut by 2 bases and J by 10 bases, with 9 bases left in between. Germline CDR1 is SNHLY and CDR2 is FYNNEI. CDR3 length equals 13 residues. The CDR3: CASSELPSSPLHF. Written as DNA, the CDR3 is TGTGCCAGCAGTGAATTGCCCTCATCACCCCTCCACTTT.

This chain connects TRBV7-9 to TRBJ1-4; no firm D call. CDR3 length: 15 amino acids. Germline loops: CDR1 SEHNR, CDR2 FQNEAQ (reference sequence). The V and J ends lost 7 bases and 6 bases respectively, with 18 bases between them. CDR3 bases: TGTGCCAGCACCATCCGAGCGGGCAACCATGAAAAACTGTTTTTT. Translation gives CASTIRAGNHEKLFF. The variable domain in full, with the rest retrieved from reference TRBV7-9 and TRBJ1-4, is DTGVSQNPRHKITKRGQNVTFRCDPISEHNRLYWYRQTLGQGPEFLTYFQNEAQLEKSRLLSDRFSAERPKGSFSTLEIQRTEQGDSAMYLCASTIRAGNHEKLFFGSGTQLSVL.

This clone appeared a single time. The gene calls are TRBV19 and TRBJ1-2; D is ambiguous. Trimming shortened V by 7 bases and J by 5 bases, and 23 bases separated the two germline ends. CDR3 length equals 16 residues. CDR1 is LNHDA, CDR2 SQIVND, per germline (reference sequence). The CDR3 here is CASTLRETAKPYGYTF. CDR3 in DNA: TGTGCCAGTACCCTACGAGAGACTGCGAAACCTTATGGCTACACCTTC.

In its sample, this clone was seen a few times. The chain joins TRBV9 to TRBJ1-2, with no clear D. Deletions cut 0 bases from V and 5 bases from J, with 11 bases between. CDR1 SGDLS and CDR2 YYNGEE come from the germline V gene. This CDR3 spans 14 amino acids. Written as DNA, the CDR3 is TGTGCCAGCAGCGTAGAGGAGGGAAGGTATGGCTACACCTTC. As protein: CASSVEEGRYGYTF.

The rearrangement uses TRBV6-5 and TRBJ1-2; 7 bases match TRBD1. Germline values: CDR1 MNHEY, CDR2 SVGAGI. This CDR3 is built from 14 residues. Unmatched junction bases numbered 8, after V lost 3 bases and J lost 7 bases. The CDR3 protein is CASSYTGARSGYTF. The CDR3 DNA reads as TGTGCCAGCAGTTATACAGGGGCAAGGAGTGGCTACACCTTC.

This clone was seen more than once but under ten times. This sequence joins TRBV2 and TRBJ1-5; the D is unclear. The germline CDR1 and CDR2 sequences are SNHLY and FYNNEI. V was shortened by 6 bases and J by 5 bases, with 8 bases between the two germline ends. The CDR3 runs to 12 residues. CDR3 coding DNA: TGTGCCAGCAGGGGTGAGGATCAGCCCCAGCATTTT. This encodes CASRGEDQPQHF. The variable domain in full, completed from reference TRBV2 and TRBJ1-5, reads EPEVTQTPSHQVTQMGQEVILRCVPISNHLYFYWYRQILGQKVEFLVSFYNNEISEKSEIFDDQFSVERPDGSNFTLKIRSTKLEDSAMYFCASRGEDQPQHFGDGTRLSIL.

The rearrangement links TRBV5-8 to TRBJ1-2; TRBD1 agrees at 11 bases. The V segment lost 3 bases and the J segment 8 bases; nucleotides outside the gene matches: 15. The V gene's germline CDR1 is SGHTS and CDR2 YDEGEE. CDR3 length equals 17 residues. CDR3 loop: CASSYLSGQGAQSGYTF. CDR3 sequence (DNA): TGTGCCAGCAGCTACCTCAGCGGACAGGGGGCGCAGTCCGGCTACACCTTC.

This clone occurred a few times. The same CDR3 is also encoded by other DNA sequences in this sample. The genes are TRBV6-5 and TRBJ1-1; the match to TRBD1 covers 10 bases. Trimming at V came to 2 bases and at J to 5 bases, leaving 5 bases not matched to a gene. The V gene's germline CDR1 is MNHEY and CDR2 SVGAGI. The CDR3 has 15 amino acids. CDR3 in amino acids: CASSYSGQGGTEAFF. For the CDR3, the DNA is TGTGCCAGCAGTTACAGTGGACAGGGGGGGACTGAAGCTTTCTTT.

The chain joins TRBV6-5 to TRBJ1-6, with 7 nucleotides matching TRBD1. Germline CDR1 is MNHEY and CDR2 is SVGAGI. The V and J ends lost 5 bases and 8 bases, in that order; junction bases with no gene match: 6. This CDR3 is built from 14 residues. The CDR3 here is CASSRDSSYSPLHF. DNA for the CDR3: TGTGCCAGCAGTAGGGACAGTTCATATTCACCCCTCCACTTT.

The chain links TRBV2 to TRBJ2-7; D call uncertain. V lost 2 bases and J lost 3, with 20 bases in between. There are 17 residues in the CDR3. Germline values: CDR1 SNHLY, CDR2 FYNNEI. CDR3 nucleotide sequence: TGTGCCAGCAGTGAATTCGTGGTTTTCGGGCGGCTCTACGAGCAGTACTTC. It encodes CASSEFVVFGRLYEQYF.

The chain is built from TRBV30 and TRBJ1-1; D may be TRBD1 (5 bases). Germline CDR1 is GTSNPN and CDR2 is SVGIG (reference sequence). Trimming shortened V by 0 bases and J by 8 bases, and 13 bases separated the two germline ends. The CDR3 runs to 13 residues. The chain's CDR3 is CAWSVSGGSEAFF. The CDR3 DNA reads TGTGCCTGGAGTGTAAGCGGGGGGAGCGAAGCTTTCTTT.

About this clone: One end of the junction fails to match germline, which may point to a read error. This rearrangement joins TRBV7-7 to TRBJ2-6; D remains ambiguous. Germline CDR1 and CDR2: SSHAT and FNYEAQ (reference sequence). The CDR3 runs 14 residues. The CDR3 nucleotides are TGTGCTAGCAGCCTTTACGCTGGGGCCAACGTCCTGACTTTC. It specifies CASSLYAGANVLTF.

This chain connects TRBV4-2 to TRBJ1-1; unclear D gene. Germline assignment: CDR1 LGHNA and CDR2 YNFKEQ. The CDR3 contains 13 residues. V was clipped by 0 bases and J by 3 bases, with 5 bases between them. This CDR3 reads CASSQEEDTEAFF. Written as DNA, the CDR3 is TGTGCCAGCAGCCAAGAGGAAGACACTGAAGCTTTCTTT.

This clone was detected a few times. The chain links TRBV7-8 to TRBJ1-1, with 7 bases that match TRBD1. Germline V CDR1 and CDR2: SGHVS, FQNEAQ. J lost 4 bases, V lost 5 bases, and 4 bases had no gene match. The CDR3 runs to 13 residues. CDR3 protein: CASSETGTTEAFF. The CDR3 nucleotides read TGTGCCAGCAGCGAGACAGGGACCACTGAAGCTTTCTTT.

V usage is TRBV25-1 and J usage is TRBJ1-4; maybe TRBD1 (5 bases). The CDR3 has 14 amino acids. The germline V gene has CDR1 MGHDK and CDR2 SYGVNS. V lost 8 bases, J lost 7 bases, and 17 bases lay in between. The CDR3 DNA follows: TGTGCCAGCCTAAGTCGAGGGGTTGGTGAAAAACTGTTTTTT. It is translated as CASLSRGVGEKLFF.

J is TRBJ1-1 and V is TRBV29-1, with a weak D call TRBD1 (5 bases). This CDR3 is built from 14 residues. Germline lookup yields CDR1 SQVTM and CDR2 ANQGSEA. Trimming pared 3 bases from V and 0 bases from J, leaving 11 bases between. This CDR3 reads CSVERRGMNTEAFF. CDR3 DNA sequence: TGCAGCGTTGAGCGAAGGGGCATGAACACTGAAGCTTTCTTT.

This clone was seen only a few times. The rearrangement links TRBV30 to TRBJ1-2; the D is unclear. This CDR3 spans 13 amino acids. Germline V gene sequence: CDR1 GTSNPN, CDR2 SVGIG (reference sequence). V dropped 0 bases and J dropped 6 bases, with 11 bases sitting between them. CDR3 sequence: CAWSVGSQNGYTF. CDR3 DNA: TGTGCCTGGAGTGTCGGGAGTCAAAATGGCTACACCTTC.

The chain is built from TRBV28 and TRBJ1-2; 7 positions match TRBD1. The CDR3 has 18 residues. With 5 bases clipped from V and 0 bases from J, the junction kept 15 bases outside the gene matches. CDR1 and CDR2 from the germline V gene are MDHEN and SYDVKM. CDR3 sequence reads: CASSPVGQRLFPNYGYTF. In nucleotides, the CDR3 is TGTGCCAGCAGTCCCGTGGGACAGCGTCTATTCCCTAACTATGGCTACACCTTC.

The V gene is TRBV30, the J gene TRBJ1-2; 8 bases match TRBD1. Trimming at V came to 5 bases and at J to 6 bases, leaving 5 bases not matched to a gene. Germline V gene sequence: CDR1 GTSNPN, CDR2 SVGIG (reference sequence). The CDR3 totals 12 residues. In DNA form, the CDR3 reads TGTGCCTGGGGACAGGGAGGCGATGGCTACACCTTC. Protein: CAWGQGGDGYTF.

The chain links TRBV11-2 to TRBJ2-3, with a possible D match to TRBD1 (8 bases). Germline V lookup: CDR1 SGHAT, CDR2 FQNNGV. V was pared by 5 bases and J by 3 bases, with 21 bases between. The CDR3 totals 17 residues. CDR3 sequence (DNA): TGTGCCAGCAGCAGCGGGACAGGTTCCCCAGGTACAGATACGCAGTATTTT. It is translated as CASSSGTGSPGTDTQYF.

The chain combines TRBV15 with TRBJ2-4; TRBD2 might be the D (6 bases). CDR1 and CDR2 from the germline V gene are LNHNV and YYDKDF (reference sequence). The CDR3 totals 15 residues. V was clipped by 0 bases and J by 7 bases, with 13 bases between them. CDR3 in DNA: TGTGCCACCAGCAGAGATATCGGGAGCGGGAACATTCAGTACTTC. It is translated as CATSRDIGSGNIQYF.

The genes are TRBV7-2 and TRBJ2-7, with no clear D. V was cut by 0 bases and J by 4 bases, with 10 bases left in between. Germline lookup yields CDR1 SGHTA and CDR2 FQGNSA. This CDR3 is built from 14 residues. The CDR3 region has the DNA TGTGCCAGCAGCTTAGCAGGGCCTGGGTACGAGCAGTACTTC. Amino acids: CASSLAGPGYEQYF.